A single sample gave rise to the 5 T cell receptor beta chains below, sequenced in a study of blood T cell repertoires in COVID-19. TCRdb's table, derived via immunoSEQ multiplex PCR, lists solely in-frame clones and lacks some. The table has 150,000 to 200,000 clones, 81% seen once. Sequenced input: peripheral blood. Every receptor here comes from an elderly woman with COVID-19, enrolled during active disease.

This chain uses TRBV5-1 with TRBJ1-1; 9 nucleotides match TRBD1. V lost 1 base, J lost 5 bases, and 3 bases stayed unmatched. CDR3 length: 14 amino acids. The germline V gene has CDR1 SGHRS and CDR2 YFSETQ. The CDR3 sequence is CASSLQGTGTEAFF. Written as DNA, the CDR3 is TGCGCCAGCAGCTTGCAAGGGACAGGGACTGAAGCTTTCTTT. Full variable domain (rest looked up from reference TRBV5-1 and TRBJ1-1): KAGVTQTPRYLIKTRGQQVTLSCSPISGHRSVSWYQQTPGQGLQFLFEYFSETQRNKGNFPGRFSGRQFSNSRSEMNVSTLELGDSALYLCASSLQGTGTEAFFGQGTRLTVV.

By share, this clone counts as medium-sized. The chain carries TRBV7-8 and TRBJ1-2; unclear D gene. The germline CDR1 and CDR2 sequences are SGHVS and FQNEAQ. Deletions cut 4 bases from V and 8 bases from J, with 17 bases between. The CDR3 has 14 residues. CDR3 sequence: CASSYQTGRVGYTF. The DNA of the CDR3 is TGTGCCAGCAGCTACCAGACGGGAAGGGTCGGCTACACCTTC. The whole variable domain, filled in from reference TRBV7-8 and TRBJ1-2, reads GAGVSQSPRYKVAKRGQDVALRCDPISGHVSLFWYQQALGQGPEFLTYFQNEAQLDKSGLPSDRFFAERPEGSVSTLKIQRTQQEDSAVYLCASSYQTGRVGYTFGSGTRLTVV.

This rearrangement joins TRBV7-2 to TRBJ2-2; 7 positions match TRBD2. With V trimmed by 5 bases and J by 4 bases, 4 bases remained unmatched. Germline lookup yields CDR1 SGHTA and CDR2 FQGNSA. CDR3 length: 14 amino acids. DNA of the CDR3: TGTGCCAGCAGCCCGTCGGGGGGCACCGGGGAGCTGTTTTTT. Its translation: CASSPSGGTGELFF.

The chain employs TRBV27 and TRBJ1-6; tentative D call: TRBD1 (5 bases). The CDR3 totals 20 residues. Trimming cost V 2 bases and J 2 bases, with 22 bases left between them. The germline CDR1 and CDR2 sequences are MNHEY and SMNVEV (reference sequence). The CDR3 reads CASSLTPPLQESAYNSPLHF. The CDR3 coding sequence is TGTGCCAGCAGTTTAACCCCCCCCCTACAGGAGTCAGCCTATAATTCACCCCTCCACTTT.

The V gene is TRBV7-3, the J gene TRBJ2-1; 7 bases map to TRBD1. The germline gives CDR1 SGHTA, CDR2 FQGTGA. J was trimmed by 6 bases and V by 3 bases; bases with no gene match: 2. This CDR3 spans 13 amino acids. DNA of the CDR3: TGTGCCAGCAGCTTTGACAGGGTCAATGAGCAGTTCTTC. Translated: CASSFDRVNEQFF.